This is a list of T cell receptor beta chains from one sample in a study of blood T cell repertoires in COVID-19. Profiled with immunoSEQ multiplex PCR; TCRdb holds only in-frame clones, not every one. The sample lists around 200,000 clones; around 84% were seen once. The specimen sequenced was peripheral blood. Receptor source: an older woman with COVID-19, enrolled during active disease. Both conserved end residues are trimmed from each CDR3. A D gene is named only where the DNA matches it firmly. Only part of the rows carry a size: once, few, many, or a class if the clone is expanded.

d_gene: NA; v_gene: TRBV5-5; len: 12; j_gene: TRBJ2-5; abundance: NA; CDR3aa: ASSARGQQETQY
d_gene: NA; v_gene: TRBV15; len: 12; j_gene: TRBJ1-3; abundance: NA; CDR3aa: ATSGGQWGNTIY
d_gene: NA; v_gene: TRBV28; len: 11; j_gene: TRBJ1-2; abundance: NA; CDR3aa: ASRPTGSYGYT
d_gene: NA; v_gene: TRBV12-3/TRBV12-4; len: 10; j_gene: TRBJ1-5; abundance: NA; CDR3aa: ASSFGNQPQH
d_gene: NA; v_gene: TRBV30; len: 11; j_gene: TRBJ1-1; abundance: NA; CDR3aa: AWSEVRGTEAF
d_gene: NA; v_gene: TRBV18; len: 11; j_gene: TRBJ1-5; abundance: NA; CDR3aa: ASSGDKNQPQH
d_gene: NA; v_gene: TRBV5-1; len: 13; j_gene: TRBJ1-1; abundance: NA; CDR3aa: ASKKDNPQNTEAF
d_gene: TRBD1; v_gene: TRBV27; len: 12; j_gene: TRBJ2-7; abundance: NA; CDR3aa: ASSFRGTGGVEY
d_gene: NA; v_gene: TRBV9; len: 14; j_gene: TRBJ2-6; abundance: NA; CDR3aa: ASSVDAAAGANVLT
d_gene: NA; v_gene: TRBV13; len: 12; j_gene: TRBJ1-4; abundance: NA; CDR3aa: ASSLGGPQEKLF
d_gene: NA; v_gene: TRBV28; len: 11; j_gene: TRBJ2-4; abundance: NA; CDR3aa: ASSLGRGNIQY
d_gene: NA; v_gene: TRBV29-1; len: 13; j_gene: TRBJ1-2; abundance: NA; CDR3aa: SVEARQTGSYGYT
d_gene: NA; v_gene: TRBV5-1; len: 12; j_gene: TRBJ1-1; abundance: few; CDR3aa: ASSMTDLNTEAF
d_gene: NA; v_gene: TRBV5-5; len: 14; j_gene: TRBJ1-2; abundance: NA; CDR3aa: ASSLIPREVGYGYT
d_gene: NA; v_gene: TRBV18; len: 10; j_gene: TRBJ1-6; abundance: NA; CDR3aa: ASSTGNSPLH
d_gene: TRBD2; v_gene: TRBV7-2; len: 14; j_gene: TRBJ2-3; abundance: NA; CDR3aa: ASSPGLAGFTDTQY
d_gene: NA; v_gene: TRBV28; len: 12; j_gene: TRBJ1-5; abundance: NA; CDR3aa: ASQAGRGNQPQH
d_gene: NA; v_gene: TRBV12-3/TRBV12-4; len: 11; j_gene: TRBJ1-1; abundance: NA; CDR3aa: ASSPGHRTEAF
d_gene: NA; v_gene: TRBV5-1; len: 12; j_gene: TRBJ1-2; abundance: NA; CDR3aa: ASRLTQGNYGYT
d_gene: NA; v_gene: TRBV30; len: 13; j_gene: TRBJ1-2; abundance: NA; CDR3aa: ACPDSTIIHYGYT
d_gene: TRBD1; v_gene: TRBV19; len: 14; j_gene: TRBJ1-4; abundance: NA; CDR3aa: ASTPPPDRADEKLF
d_gene: NA; v_gene: TRBV5-1; len: 13; j_gene: TRBJ1-4; abundance: NA; CDR3aa: ASSLVGETYEKLF
d_gene: TRBD2; v_gene: TRBV27; len: 14; j_gene: TRBJ2-6; abundance: NA; CDR3aa: ASSFGGGTGANVLT
d_gene: TRBD2; v_gene: TRBV2; len: 15; j_gene: TRBJ2-5; abundance: few; CDR3aa: ASNILRKREGRETQY
d_gene: NA; v_gene: TRBV29-1; len: 13; j_gene: TRBJ2-5; abundance: NA; CDR3aa: SVDRRWEIQETQY
d_gene: TRBD2; v_gene: TRBV2; len: 12; j_gene: TRBJ2-7; abundance: NA; CDR3aa: ASSDGGLLVEQY
d_gene: TRBD1; v_gene: TRBV30; len: 10; j_gene: TRBJ1-2; abundance: NA; CDR3aa: AWSVRGYGYT
d_gene: TRBD1; v_gene: TRBV29-1; len: 9; j_gene: TRBJ1-4; abundance: NA; CDR3aa: SALTGLKLF
d_gene: NA; v_gene: TRBV27; len: 12; j_gene: TRBJ1-1; abundance: once; CDR3aa: ASSLSRRGTEAF
d_gene: NA; v_gene: TRBV5-4; len: 11; j_gene: TRBJ1-2; abundance: NA; CDR3aa: ASSPDRNYGYT
d_gene: NA; v_gene: TRBV7-9; len: 11; j_gene: TRBJ2-3; abundance: NA; CDR3aa: ASSLARVDTQY
d_gene: NA; v_gene: TRBV7-2; len: 11; j_gene: TRBJ1-2; abundance: few; CDR3aa: ASSSRRGYGYT
d_gene: TRBD1; v_gene: TRBV19; len: 13; j_gene: TRBJ2-1; abundance: NA; CDR3aa: ASSIGQESYNEQF
d_gene: NA; v_gene: TRBV11-3; len: 10; j_gene: TRBJ2-1; abundance: NA; CDR3aa: ASSQTGTQQF
d_gene: NA; v_gene: TRBV18; len: 13; j_gene: TRBJ2-3; abundance: NA; CDR3aa: ASSRRRVSTDTQY
d_gene: TRBD2; v_gene: TRBV11-3; len: 13; j_gene: TRBJ2-1; abundance: NA; CDR3aa: ASATGTSGAYEQF
d_gene: TRBD1; v_gene: TRBV29-1; len: 11; j_gene: TRBJ1-1; abundance: NA; CDR3aa: SAVTGLRTEAF
d_gene: TRBD1; v_gene: TRBV7-3; len: 11; j_gene: TRBJ2-5; abundance: NA; CDR3aa: ASSPGTGETQY
d_gene: NA; v_gene: TRBV29-1; len: 12; j_gene: TRBJ2-1; abundance: NA; CDR3aa: SVDPPGGNNEQF
d_gene: NA; v_gene: TRBV28; len: 13; j_gene: TRBJ1-3; abundance: few; CDR3aa: ASSLRGGSGNTIY
d_gene: NA; v_gene: TRBV2; len: 15; j_gene: TRBJ1-3; abundance: NA; CDR3aa: ASSEAPTGISGNTIY
d_gene: NA; v_gene: TRBV30; len: 12; j_gene: TRBJ2-7; abundance: NA; CDR3aa: AWSVPQGWYEQY
d_gene: TRBD1; v_gene: TRBV3-1/TRBV3-2; len: 13; j_gene: TRBJ1-5; abundance: NA; CDR3aa: ASSQETGANQPQH
d_gene: NA; v_gene: TRBV7-8; len: 11; j_gene: TRBJ1-2; abundance: NA; CDR3aa: ASAAERAYGYT
d_gene: TRBD2; v_gene: TRBV5-4; len: 14; j_gene: TRBJ2-5; abundance: NA; CDR3aa: ASSLTSGTSGETQY
d_gene: NA; v_gene: TRBV7-8; len: 13; j_gene: TRBJ1-4; abundance: NA; CDR3aa: ASSLDTGINEKLF
d_gene: TRBD1; v_gene: TRBV18; len: 12; j_gene: TRBJ1-1; abundance: NA; CDR3aa: ASSAGQGNTEAF
d_gene: NA; v_gene: TRBV5-4; len: 12; j_gene: TRBJ1-3; abundance: NA; CDR3aa: ASSITGRGNTIY
d_gene: NA; v_gene: TRBV14; len: 13; j_gene: TRBJ1-1; abundance: NA; CDR3aa: ASSQGTEKNTEAF
d_gene: TRBD1; v_gene: TRBV19; len: 16; j_gene: TRBJ1-5; abundance: NA; CDR3aa: ASSIETGVLLSNQPQH
d_gene: TRBD1; v_gene: TRBV2; len: 13; j_gene: TRBJ2-1; abundance: NA; CDR3aa: ASNMQGVFSNEQF
d_gene: TRBD2; v_gene: TRBV2; len: 12; j_gene: TRBJ2-5; abundance: NA; CDR3aa: ASSRLATQETQY
d_gene: NA; v_gene: TRBV6-1; len: 13; j_gene: TRBJ1-5; abundance: few; CDR3aa: ASSEMGRVNQPQH
d_gene: TRBD1; v_gene: TRBV7-8; len: 13; j_gene: TRBJ1-1; abundance: NA; CDR3aa: ASRQGQMQNTEAF
d_gene: TRBD1; v_gene: TRBV28; len: 13; j_gene: TRBJ1-1; abundance: NA; CDR3aa: ASSDREVTNTEAF
d_gene: NA; v_gene: TRBV5-1; len: 12; j_gene: TRBJ1-4; abundance: NA; CDR3aa: ASSLDRGSEKLF
d_gene: NA; v_gene: TRBV5-4; len: 12; j_gene: TRBJ2-3; abundance: NA; CDR3aa: ASSLIAATDTQY